This TCR beta chain was found in a study of CD8+ T cells in alopecia areata. Whole-study findings and limits: Scalp clonality dropped significantly under tofacitinib, as did expanded CD8+ top-100 clones.

About this clone: What it binds is not known.

The authors extracted RNA and reverse transcribed it into cDNA as the sequencing template. Produced via immunoSEQ multiplex PCR; TCRdb's table is partial and in-frame only. The table includes fewer than 250,000 clones, roughly three fifths detected once. Treatment: oral pan-JAK inhibitor, 5-10 mg twice daily. Lesional scalp punch biopsies and peripheral blood came from alopecia areata patients. The CDR3 length is 12 residues. V was clipped by 3 bases and J by 6 bases, with 5 bases between them. CDR1 is MDHEN and CDR2 is SYDVKM in the germline V gene. The specimen was CD4+ T cells sorted from blood, collected at week 4, from a patient treated with tofacitinib. V usage is TRBV28 and J usage is TRBJ2-2, with unresolved D. The source is a human donor with alopecia areata. CDR3 bases: TGTGCCAGCAGTTTGTTGGCCGGGGAGCTGTTTTTT. Protein product: CASSLLAGELFF. Full variable domain (rest looked up from reference TRBV28 and TRBJ2-2): DVKVTQSSRYLVKRTGEKVFLECVQDMDHENMFWYRQDPGLGLRLIYFSYDVKMKEKGDIPEGYSVSREKKERFSLILESASTNQTSMYLCASSLLAGELFFGEGSRLTVL.